The T cell receptor (beta chain) described here comes from a study of cytomegalovirus exposure and HLA in healthy donors. General study points: As was reported, the classifier diagnosed cytomegalovirus status with high specificity and sensitivity. Three CMV-associated chains proved CMV antigen-specific in vitro. It was 150 to 200 TCR beta chains that were listed as cytomegalovirus-associated.

With respect to this clone: Its specificity is unknown.

CDR3 length: 18 residues. From germline, CDR1 is LGHNA and CDR2 YSLEER. With V trimmed by 0 bases and J by 4 bases, 12 bases remained unmatched. The data were produced by immunoSEQ multiplex PCR, yet TCRdb's version contains in-frame clones alone and is incomplete. The table has 150,000 to 200,000 clones, 88% seen once; the top ten hold around 3%. The specimen was PBMCs. The chain is built from TRBV4-3 and TRBJ2-1; 7 nucleotides match TRBD2. This receptor was taken from a man aged 18-30 years in good health and CMV-seronegative. The CDR3 sequence: CASSQDHSGREIYNEQFF. In nucleotides, the CDR3 is TGCGCCAGCAGCCAAGATCACAGCGGGCGGGAGATTTACAATGAGCAGTTCTTC.